One TCR beta chain is described in this entry. Its target is unknown. These data originate in a study of cytomegalovirus exposure and HLA in healthy donors. Study information: Samples from HLA-typed donors yielded about 85 million unique TCRs in an early data release. Overall study results and limits: Altogether, 164 TCR beta chains were recorded as cytomegalovirus-associated.

The germline V and J ends were trimmed by 2 bases and 1 base, with 10 bases remaining between them. The CDR3 loop spans 15 amino acids. The germline V gene has CDR1 SGHRS and CDR2 YFSETQ. The PCR used 60 Vbeta and 13 Jbeta primers. Generated by immunoSEQ multiplex PCR, the TCRdb table keeps only in-frame clones and is missing some. The sample yields about 170,000 clones, approximately 81% seen once. This TCR came from a boy between 2 and 10 years old in good health and CMV-seronegative. This sequence joins TRBV5-1 and TRBJ2-1; TRBD2 might be the D (6 bases). The source material was PBMCs. CDR3 amino acids: CASSFSGPSYNEQFF. The CDR3 DNA reads as TGCGCCAGCAGCTTTAGCGGTCCGTCCTACAATGAGCAGTTCTTC.